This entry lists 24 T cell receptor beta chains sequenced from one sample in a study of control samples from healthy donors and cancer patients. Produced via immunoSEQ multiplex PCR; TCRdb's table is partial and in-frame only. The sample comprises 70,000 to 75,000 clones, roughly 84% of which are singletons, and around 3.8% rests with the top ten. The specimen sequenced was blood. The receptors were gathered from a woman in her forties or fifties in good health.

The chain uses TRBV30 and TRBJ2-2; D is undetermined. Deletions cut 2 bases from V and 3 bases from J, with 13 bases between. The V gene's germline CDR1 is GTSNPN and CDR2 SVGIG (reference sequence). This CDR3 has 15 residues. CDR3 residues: CAWSPGLVDTGELFF. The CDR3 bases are TGTGCCTGGAGTCCGGGTTTAGTGGACACCGGGGAGCTGTTTTTT. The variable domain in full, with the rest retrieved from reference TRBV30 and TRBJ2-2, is SQTIHQWPATLVQPVGSPLSLECTVEGTSNPNLYWYRQAAGRGLQLLFYSVGIGQISSEVPQNLSASRPQDRQFILSSKKLLLSDSGFYLCAWSPGLVDTGELFFGEGSRLTVL.

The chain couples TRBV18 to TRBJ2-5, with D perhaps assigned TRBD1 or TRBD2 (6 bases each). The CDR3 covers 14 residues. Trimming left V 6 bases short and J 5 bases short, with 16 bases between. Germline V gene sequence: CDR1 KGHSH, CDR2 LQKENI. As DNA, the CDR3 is TGTGCCAGCTCCCCCCCGGGGGCACACGAGACCCAGTACTTC. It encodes CASSPPGAHETQYF.

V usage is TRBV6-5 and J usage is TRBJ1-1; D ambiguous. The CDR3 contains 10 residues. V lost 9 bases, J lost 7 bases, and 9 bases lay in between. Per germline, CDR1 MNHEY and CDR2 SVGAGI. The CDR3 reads CASKTVEAFF. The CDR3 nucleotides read TGTGCCAGTAAGACTGTTGAAGCTTTCTTT.

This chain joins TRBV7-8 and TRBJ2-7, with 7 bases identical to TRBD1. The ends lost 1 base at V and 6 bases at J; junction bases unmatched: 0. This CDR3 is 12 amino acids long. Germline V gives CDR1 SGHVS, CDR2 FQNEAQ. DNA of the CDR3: TGTGCCAGCAGCTTAGACAGGGGCGAGCAGTACTTC. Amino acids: CASSLDRGEQYF.

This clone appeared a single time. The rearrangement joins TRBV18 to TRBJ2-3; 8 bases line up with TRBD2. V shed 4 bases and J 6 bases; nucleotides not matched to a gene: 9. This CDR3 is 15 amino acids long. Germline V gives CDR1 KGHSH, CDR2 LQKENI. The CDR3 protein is CASSQGSAGGDTQYF. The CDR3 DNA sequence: TGTGCCAGCTCACAGGGATCGGCGGGGGGTGATACGCAGTATTTT.

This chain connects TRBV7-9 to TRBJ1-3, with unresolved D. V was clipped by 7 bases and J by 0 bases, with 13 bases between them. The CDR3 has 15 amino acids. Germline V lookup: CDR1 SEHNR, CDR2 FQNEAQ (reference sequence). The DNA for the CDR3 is TGTGCCAGCAAGGAAGGGTTGTACTCTGGAAACACCATATATTTT. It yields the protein CASKEGLYSGNTIYF. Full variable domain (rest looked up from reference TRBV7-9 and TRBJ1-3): DTGVSQNPRHKITKRGQNVTFRCDPISEHNRLYWYRQTLGQGPEFLTYFQNEAQLEKSRLLSDRFSAERPKGSFSTLEIQRTEQGDSAMYLCASKEGLYSGNTIYFGEGSWLTVV.

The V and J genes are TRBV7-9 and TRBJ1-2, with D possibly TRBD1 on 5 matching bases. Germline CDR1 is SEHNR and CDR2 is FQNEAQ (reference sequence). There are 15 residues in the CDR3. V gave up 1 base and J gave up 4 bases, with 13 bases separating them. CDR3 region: CASSLDFDRVYGYTF. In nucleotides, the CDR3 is TGTGCCAGCAGCTTAGACTTTGACAGAGTCTATGGCTACACCTTC.

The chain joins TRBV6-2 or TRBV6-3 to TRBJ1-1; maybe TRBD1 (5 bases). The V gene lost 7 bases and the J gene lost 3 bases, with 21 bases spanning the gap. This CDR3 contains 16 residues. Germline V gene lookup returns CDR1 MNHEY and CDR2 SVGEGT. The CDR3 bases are TGTGCCAGCACCCCGTCCGGATTTCGACAGTACACTGAAGCTTTCTTT. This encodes CASTPSGFRQYTEAFF.

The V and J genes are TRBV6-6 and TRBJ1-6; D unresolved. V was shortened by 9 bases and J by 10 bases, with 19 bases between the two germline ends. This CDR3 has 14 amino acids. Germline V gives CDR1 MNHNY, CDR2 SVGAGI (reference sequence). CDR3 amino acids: CASMVLGRGSPLHF. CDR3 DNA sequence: TGTGCCAGTATGGTTCTTGGGCGCGGGTCACCCCTCCACTTT.

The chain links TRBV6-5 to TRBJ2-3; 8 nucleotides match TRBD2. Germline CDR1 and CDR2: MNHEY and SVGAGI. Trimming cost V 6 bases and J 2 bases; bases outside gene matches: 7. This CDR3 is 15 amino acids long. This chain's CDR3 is CASRAIAGPTDTQYF. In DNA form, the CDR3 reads TGTGCCAGCAGGGCCATAGCGGGACCCACAGATACGCAGTATTTT.

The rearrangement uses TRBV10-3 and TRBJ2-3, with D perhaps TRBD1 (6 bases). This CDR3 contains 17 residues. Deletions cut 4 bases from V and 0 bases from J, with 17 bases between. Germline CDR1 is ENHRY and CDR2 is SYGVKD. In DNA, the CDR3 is TGTGCCATCAGTGCAGGGAGACAGGCCCTTAGCACAGATACGCAGTATTTT. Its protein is CAISAGRQALSTDTQYF.

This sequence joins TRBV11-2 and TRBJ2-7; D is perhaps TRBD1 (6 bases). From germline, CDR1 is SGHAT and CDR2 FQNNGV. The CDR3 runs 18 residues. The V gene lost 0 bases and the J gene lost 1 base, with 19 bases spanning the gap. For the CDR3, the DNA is TGTGCCAGCAGCTTAGATACTCTTACAGGGTTCGTATCCTACGAGCAGTACTTC. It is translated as CASSLDTLTGFVSYEQYF.

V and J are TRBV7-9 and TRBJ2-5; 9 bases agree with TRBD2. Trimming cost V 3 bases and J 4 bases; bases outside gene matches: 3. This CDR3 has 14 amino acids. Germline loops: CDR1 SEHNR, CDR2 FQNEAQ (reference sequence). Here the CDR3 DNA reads TGTGCCAGCAGCTTCGGACTAGCGATAGAGACCCAGTACTTC. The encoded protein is CASSFGLAIETQYF.

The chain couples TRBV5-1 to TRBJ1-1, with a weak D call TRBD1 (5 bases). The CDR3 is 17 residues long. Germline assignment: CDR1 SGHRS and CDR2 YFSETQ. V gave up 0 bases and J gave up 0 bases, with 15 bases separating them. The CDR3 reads CASSLALTAEMNTEAFF. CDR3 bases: TGCGCCAGCAGCTTGGCCTTGACAGCGGAAATGAACACTGAAGCTTTCTTT.

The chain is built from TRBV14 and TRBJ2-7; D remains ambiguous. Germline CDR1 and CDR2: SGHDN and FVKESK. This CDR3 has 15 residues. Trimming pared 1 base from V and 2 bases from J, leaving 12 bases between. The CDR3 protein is CASSQALGITYEQYF. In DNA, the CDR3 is TGTGCCAGCAGCCAAGCATTAGGGATAACCTACGAGCAGTACTTC.

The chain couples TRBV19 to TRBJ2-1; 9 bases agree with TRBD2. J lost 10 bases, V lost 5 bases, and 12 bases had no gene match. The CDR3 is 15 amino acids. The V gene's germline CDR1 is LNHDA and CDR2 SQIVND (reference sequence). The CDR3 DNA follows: TGTGCCAGTAGTGCCTATAGCGGGAGTGTGGAGGAGCAGTTCTTC. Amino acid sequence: CASSAYSGSVEEQFF.

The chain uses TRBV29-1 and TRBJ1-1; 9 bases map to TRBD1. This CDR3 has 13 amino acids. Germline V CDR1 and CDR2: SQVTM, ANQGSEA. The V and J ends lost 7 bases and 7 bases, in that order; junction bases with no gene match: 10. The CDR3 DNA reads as TGCAGCGGCTCCGGGACAGGGCCGAATGAAGCTTTCTTT. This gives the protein CSGSGTGPNEAFF.

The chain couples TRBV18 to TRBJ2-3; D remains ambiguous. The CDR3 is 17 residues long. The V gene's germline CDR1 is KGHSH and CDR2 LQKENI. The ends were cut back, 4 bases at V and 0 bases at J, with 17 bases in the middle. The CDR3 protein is CASSRDGESLSTDTQYF. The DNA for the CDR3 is TGTGCCAGCTCACGGGATGGCGAGTCCCTGAGCACAGATACGCAGTATTTT.

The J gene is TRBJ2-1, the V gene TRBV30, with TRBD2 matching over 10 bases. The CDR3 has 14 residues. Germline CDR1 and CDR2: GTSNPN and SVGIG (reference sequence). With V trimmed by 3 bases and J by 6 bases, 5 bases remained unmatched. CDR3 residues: CAWRSSGRFNEQFF. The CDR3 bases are TGTGCCTGGAGAAGTAGCGGGAGGTTCAATGAGCAGTTCTTC. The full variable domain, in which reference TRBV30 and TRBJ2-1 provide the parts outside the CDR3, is SQTIHQWPATLVQPVGSPLSLECTVEGTSNPNLYWYRQAAGRGLQLLFYSVGIGQISSEVPQNLSASRPQDRQFILSSKKLLLSDSGFYLCAWRSSGRFNEQFFGPGTRLTVL.

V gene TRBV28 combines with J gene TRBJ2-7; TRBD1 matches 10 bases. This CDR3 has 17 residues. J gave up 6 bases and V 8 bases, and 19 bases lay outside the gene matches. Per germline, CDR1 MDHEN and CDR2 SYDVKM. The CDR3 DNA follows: TGTGCCAGCTGGTTCACCTCCCCGGGACAGGGGAGAGGCGAGCAGTACTTC. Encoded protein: CASWFTSPGQGRGEQYF. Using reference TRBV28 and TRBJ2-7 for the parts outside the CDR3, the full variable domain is DVKVTQSSRYLVKRTGEKVFLECVQDMDHENMFWYRQDPGLGLRLIYFSYDVKMKEKGDIPEGYSVSREKKERFSLILESASTNQTSMYLCASWFTSPGQGRGEQYFGPGTRLTVT.

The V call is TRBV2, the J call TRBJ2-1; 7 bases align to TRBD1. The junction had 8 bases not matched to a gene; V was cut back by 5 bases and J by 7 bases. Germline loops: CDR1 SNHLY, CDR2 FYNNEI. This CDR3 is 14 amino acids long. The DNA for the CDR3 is TGTGCCAGCAGTCGATGGGACAGTTTAAATGAGCAGTTCTTC. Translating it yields CASSRWDSLNEQFF.

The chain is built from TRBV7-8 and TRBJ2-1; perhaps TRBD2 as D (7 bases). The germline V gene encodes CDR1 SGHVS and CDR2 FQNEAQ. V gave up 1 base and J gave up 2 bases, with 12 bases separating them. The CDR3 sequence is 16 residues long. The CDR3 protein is CASSLVRGGAYNEQFF. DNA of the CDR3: TGTGCCAGCAGCTTAGTAAGGGGGGGCGCCTACAATGAGCAGTTCTTC.

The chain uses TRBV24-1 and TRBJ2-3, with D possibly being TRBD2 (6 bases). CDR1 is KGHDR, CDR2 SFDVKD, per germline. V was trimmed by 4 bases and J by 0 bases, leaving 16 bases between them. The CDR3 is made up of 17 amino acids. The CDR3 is CATSDPQLARSTDTQYF. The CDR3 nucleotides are TGTGCCACCAGTGACCCGCAACTAGCCCGGAGCACAGATACGCAGTATTTT.

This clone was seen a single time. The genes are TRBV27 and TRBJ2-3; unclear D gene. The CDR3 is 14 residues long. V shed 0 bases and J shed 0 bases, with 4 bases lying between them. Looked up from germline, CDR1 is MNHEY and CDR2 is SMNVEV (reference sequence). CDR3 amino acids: CASSLSFSTDTQYF. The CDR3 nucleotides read TGTGCCAGCAGTTTATCGTTCAGCACAGATACGCAGTATTTT.